This T cell receptor (beta chain) comes out of a study of long-term antiretroviral therapy in people with HIV. Across the study: Sampling started about a decade before the 2015 immediate-ART recommendation.

The content of samples before DNA extraction was about 0.95-10 million cryopreserved PBMC. Survey level was the resolution at which the v3.0 immunoSEQ assay ran. Data came from immunoSEQ multiplex PCR; TCRdb stores just in-frame clones and leaves some out. This sample has tens of thousands of clones, with 75% to 85% found just once. The sequence was obtained from a man between 18 and 35 years old with HIV. Sequencing was performed on unsorted PBMCs, taken 0.1 years before starting antiretroviral therapy.

CDR3 in DNA: TGTGCCAGTAGTGCCGGACCGACCTATGGCTACACCTTC. It yields the protein CASSAGPTYGYTF. The rearrangement uses TRBV19 and TRBJ1-2, with D unclear. The CDR3 covers 13 residues. Germline lookup yields CDR1 LNHDA and CDR2 SQIVND (reference sequence). Trimming pared 5 bases from V and 4 bases from J, leaving 11 bases between.